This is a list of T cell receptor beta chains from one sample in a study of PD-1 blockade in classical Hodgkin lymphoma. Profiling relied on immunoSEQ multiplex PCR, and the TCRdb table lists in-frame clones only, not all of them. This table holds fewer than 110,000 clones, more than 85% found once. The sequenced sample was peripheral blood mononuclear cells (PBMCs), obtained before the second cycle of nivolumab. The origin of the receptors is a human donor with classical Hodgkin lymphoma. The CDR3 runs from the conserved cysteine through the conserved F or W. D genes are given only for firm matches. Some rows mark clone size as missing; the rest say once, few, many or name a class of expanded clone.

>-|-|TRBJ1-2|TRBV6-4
TGTGCCAGCAGTTACTCGAGCAGGGGCATCTATGGCTACACCTTC
CASSYSSRGIYGYTF
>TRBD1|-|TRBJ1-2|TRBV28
TGTGCCATCGCGGACAGGGGGCTGGTTGACTATGGCTACACCTTC
CAIADRGLVDYGYTF
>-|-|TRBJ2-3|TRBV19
TGTGCCAGTAGCGGTATCTTCGGACTCAACACAGATACGCAGTATTTT
CASSGIFGLNTDTQYF
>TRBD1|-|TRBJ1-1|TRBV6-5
TGTGCCAGCAGCCTGGACAGGGGACTGAACACTGAAGCTTTCTTT
CASSLDRGLNTEAFF
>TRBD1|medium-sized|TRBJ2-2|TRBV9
TGTGCCAGCGGCGATCGGGACAGGTCGACCGGGGAGCTGTTTTTT
CASGDRDRSTGELFF
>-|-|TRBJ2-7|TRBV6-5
TGTGCCAGCAGTTACGGACAGAGCTCCTACGAGCAGTACTTC
CASSYGQSSYEQYF
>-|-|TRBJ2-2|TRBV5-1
TGCGCCAGCCGTCTTTTGGGGGCGAACACCGGGGAGCTGTTTTTT
CASRLLGANTGELFF
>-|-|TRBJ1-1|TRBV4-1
TGCGCCAGCAGCCAAGACTCGCGCACTGAAGCTTTCTTT
CASSQDSRTEAFF
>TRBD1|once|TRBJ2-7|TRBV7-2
TGTGCCAGCAGCGTCCAGACAGGGAAGGTCCCCTACGAGCAGTACTTC
CASSVQTGKVPYEQYF
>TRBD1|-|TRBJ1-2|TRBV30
TGTGCCTGGAGAAAGGGGACAGGAGATGGCTACACCTTC
CAWRKGTGDGYTF
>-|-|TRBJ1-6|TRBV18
TGTGCCAGCTCAGAGATCGACCTCATCCCCTATAATTCACCCCTCCACTTT
CASSEIDLIPYNSPLHF
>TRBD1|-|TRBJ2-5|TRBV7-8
TGTGCCAGCAGCTTAGGAGACAGGGGAAGAATCTACGAGACCCAGTACTTC
CASSLGDRGRIYETQYF
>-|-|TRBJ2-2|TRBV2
TGTGCCAGCAGTGAAGTTCTCGGGCTGGCGAACACCGGGGAGCTGTTTTTT
CASSEVLGLANTGELFF
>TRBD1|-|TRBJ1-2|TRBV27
TGTGCCAGCAGCTCCCCCACAGGGGCCGTGGGCTACACCTTC
CASSSPTGAVGYTF
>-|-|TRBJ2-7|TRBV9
TGTGCCAGCAGCGTAGTCCCCGGGGCTAATTACGAGCAGTACTTC
CASSVVPGANYEQYF
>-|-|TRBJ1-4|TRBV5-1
TGCGCCAGCAGCCCCATGACGACAACTAATGAAAAACTGTTTTTT
CASSPMTTTNEKLFF
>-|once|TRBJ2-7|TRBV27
TGTGCCAGCAGTTTATCGAATGTCATTACCTACGAGCAGTACTTC
CASSLSNVITYEQYF
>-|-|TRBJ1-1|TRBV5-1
TGCGCCAGCAGCTCCCCTGCGTCCCGCACTGAAGCTTTCTTT
CASSSPASRTEAFF
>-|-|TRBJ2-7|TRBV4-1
TGCGCCAGCAGCCAAGACGACAGCCCCCGTGGCTACGAGCAGTACTTC
CASSQDDSPRGYEQYF
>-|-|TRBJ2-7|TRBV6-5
TGTGCCAGCAGTTACGAGGCTCTCCCTAATGGGGAGCAGTACTTC
CASSYEALPNGEQYF
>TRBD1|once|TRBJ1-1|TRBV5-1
TGCGCCAGCGGGGGGACAGGGGGAAACACTGAAGCTTTCTTT
CASGGTGGNTEAFF
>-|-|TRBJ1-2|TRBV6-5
TGTGCCAGCAGCTGGGACAAGGGCTACACCTTC
CASSWDKGYTF
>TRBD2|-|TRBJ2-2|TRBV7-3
TGTGCCAGCAGCACCCCCAGCGGGGGGGTCGGGGAGCTGTTTTTT
CASSTPSGGVGELFF
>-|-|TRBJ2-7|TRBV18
TGTGCCAGCTCACCGGCAGGGGTGTTTGGCGAGCAGTACTTC
CASSPAGVFGEQYF
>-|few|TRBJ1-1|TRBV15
TGTGCCACCAGCAGAGATCGGGGGGGTGTCACTGAAGCTTTCTTT
CATSRDRGGVTEAFF
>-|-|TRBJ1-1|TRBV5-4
TGTGCCAGCAGCTCCGGGACCCCAAGGATGAACACTGAAGCTTTCTTT
CASSSGTPRMNTEAFF
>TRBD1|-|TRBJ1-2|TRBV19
TGTGCCAGTAGTGCCTGGGACAGGGGAAAGAGTGGCTACACCTTC
CASSAWDRGKSGYTF
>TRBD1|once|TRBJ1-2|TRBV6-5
TGTGCCAGCAGTTTGGGACAGGCGGGCTATGGCTACACCTTC
CASSLGQAGYGYTF
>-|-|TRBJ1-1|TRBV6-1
TGTGCCAGCAGTGTAACGGGGATTGACACTGAAGCTTTCTTT
CASSVTGIDTEAFF
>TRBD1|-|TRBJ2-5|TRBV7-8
TGTGCCAGCAGCTTACGGGACAGGGATGAGACCCAGTACTTC
CASSLRDRDETQYF
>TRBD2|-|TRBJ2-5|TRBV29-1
TGCAGCTTTGGCCCCGGGGGGGAGACCCAGTACTTC
CSFGPGGETQYF
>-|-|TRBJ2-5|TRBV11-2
TGTGCCAGCAGATCTCCGAAGTCAGGGCGTATGAGAGAGACCCAGTACTTC
CASRSPKSGRMRETQYF